The rows below give T cell receptor beta chains drawn from one sample of a study of T cell changes during pregnancy in multiple sclerosis. Sequencing was performed with immunoSEQ multiplex PCR; in TCRdb, only in-frame clones are kept and a portion is missing. The sample carries 50,000 to 65,000 clones, approximately 89% recorded once. The source was peripheral blood, collected after pregnancy. The origin of the receptors is a female donor with multiple sclerosis, enrolled in a pregnancy study. The conserved cysteine and the conserved F or W are not part of the CDR3 here. D genes are given only for firm matches. Clone size is stated in some rows and not others, as once, few, many or a class when expanded.

clone size | D gene | V gene | CDR3 protein
few | - | TRBV2 | ASSDQGGSYGYT
- | - | TRBV2 | ASLTGLGEQF
- | - | TRBV5-6 | ASSWGGQVYGYT
- | TRBD2 | TRBV5-4 | ASSLGRRTSASEQY
- | - | TRBV19 | ASSSRVSKEPQH
- | - | TRBV4-3 | ASSLRLPSSGNTIY
- | - | TRBV2 | ASSEPGTGELF
- | - | TRBV30 | AWSPIPEGLSYNEQF
- | TRBD1 | TRBV28 | ASSSPGQTNEKLF
once | - | TRBV2 | ASSEAWQGRYGQPQH
- | - | TRBV6-5 | ASTSPTGTETQY
- | - | TRBV9 | ASSVGVQGGKYEQY
once | TRBD2 | TRBV11-2 | ASSQDNIAGVYNEQF
- | TRBD1 | TRBV28 | ASSRQGERGGYT
- | - | TRBV4-1 | ASSPVPGNSNQPQH
- | - | TRBV7-3 | ASSSYNEAEAF
- | TRBD1 | TRBV6-1 | ASGTGTEDNYGYT
- | - | TRBV30 | AGISGGGGYNSPLH
- | - | TRBV9 | ASSVVAQGGTEAF
- | - | TRBV19 | ATQSRATGSYNSPLH
- | TRBD1 | TRBV7-3 | ASSSTGLDTEAF
- | TRBD1 | TRBV7-9 | ASSPALTGPGGYT
- | - | TRBV7-8 | ASSLSPLANYGYT
- | TRBD1 | TRBV7-2 | ASSFPETGGGYT
- | - | TRBV30 | AWSPTSTGIQY
- | - | TRBV27 | ASSRRGEPQH